This entry is about one TCR beta chain. Its target is unknown. The record originates from a study of siplizumab effects on memory and regulatory T cells. Points from the study as a whole: Roughly 80-97% of proliferating CD4+ or CD8+ clones defied assignment to a naive or memory phenotype. The alloresponse seemed to draw substantially on naive T cells, which appeared more diverse than memory cells. Suppressive activity of Tregs proliferating in siplizumab cultures remained unconfirmed. Siplizumab caused a significant drop in alloreactive sequences traceable to unstimulated CD4+ memory cells.

Germline V CDR1 and CDR2: SGHRS, YFSETQ. V dropped 4 bases and J dropped 0 bases, with 10 bases sitting between them. The CDR3 runs to 14 residues. Assay used: immunoSEQ multiplex PCR; TCRdb lists only in-frame clones, some missing. Here the sample spans around 110,000 clones, about 94% being singletons. The source is a human donor in good health. This chain connects TRBV5-1 to TRBJ1-1; D is ambiguous. The sequenced sample was non-Treg CD4+ T cells sorted from blood. CDR3 residues: CASSLGPVNTEAFF. The CDR3 DNA is TGCGCCAGCAGCCTTGGTCCGGTGAACACTGAAGCTTTCTTT. Complete variable domain (other parts from reference TRBV5-1 and TRBJ1-1): KAGVTQTPRYLIKTRGQQVTLSCSPISGHRSVSWYQQTPGQGLQFLFEYFSETQRNKGNFPGRFSGRQFSNSRSEMNVSTLELGDSALYLCASSLGPVNTEAFFGQGTRLTVV.